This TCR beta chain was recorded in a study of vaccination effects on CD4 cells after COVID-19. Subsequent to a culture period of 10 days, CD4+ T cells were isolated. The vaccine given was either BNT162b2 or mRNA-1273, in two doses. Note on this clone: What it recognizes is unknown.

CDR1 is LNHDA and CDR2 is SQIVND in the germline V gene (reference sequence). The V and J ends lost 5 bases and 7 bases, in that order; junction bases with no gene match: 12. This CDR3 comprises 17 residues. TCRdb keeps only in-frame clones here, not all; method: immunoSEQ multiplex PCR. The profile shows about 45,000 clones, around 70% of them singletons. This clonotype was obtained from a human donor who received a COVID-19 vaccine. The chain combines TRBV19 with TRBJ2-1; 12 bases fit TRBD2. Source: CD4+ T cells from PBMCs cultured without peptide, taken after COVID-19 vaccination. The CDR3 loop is CASSSLPSGRAVNEQFF. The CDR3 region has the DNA TGTGCCAGTAGTTCCCTCCCTAGCGGGAGGGCCGTAAATGAGCAGTTCTTC.